The 10 T cell receptor beta chains below come from one sample, sequenced in a study of T cells in Graves' hyperthyroidism and ophthalmopathy. RNA transcripts were the template for amplifying TCR beta CDR3 regions. Primed by the HTBI set, a first-round RT-PCR was run on the TCR CDR3. TCRdb re-called the multiplex PCR reads through MiXCR, storing one row per CDR3 protein. Counted here are about 550,000 distinct CDR3 sequences, 20% occurring once; the ten biggest clones make up 26%. Sequenced sample: blood. These receptors originate from a man between 18 and 29 years old with Graves' hyperthyroidism.

There are many counts of this clonotype. The rearrangement joins TRBV15 to TRBJ2-5; TRBD1 or TRBD2 may be the D gene (5 bases each). In germline, CDR1 is LNHNV, CDR2 YYDKDF (reference sequence). The V gene lost 3 bases and the J gene lost 1 base, with 9 bases spanning the gap. The length of the CDR3 is 14 residues. Here the CDR3 DNA reads TGTGCCACCAGCAGGCCTGGGGGCCAAGAGACCCAGTACTTC. Residues: CATSRPGGQETQYF.

In this sample, this clonotype turned up many times. V gene TRBV11-2 combines with J gene TRBJ1-3; D is ambiguous. CDR1 is SGHAT and CDR2 is FQNNGV in the germline V gene. V lost 3 bases and J lost 4, with 10 bases in between. The CDR3 covers 14 residues. The chain's CDR3 is CASSLETVGNTIYF. The CDR3 nucleotides are TGTGCCAGCAGCTTGGAAACCGTCGGAAACACCATATATTTT. The entire variable domain, with the rest obtained from reference TRBV11-2 and TRBJ1-3, is as follows: EAGVAQSPRYKIIEKRQSVAFWCNPISGHATLYWYQQILGQGPKLLIQFQNNGVVDDSQLPKDRFSAERLKGVDSTLKIQPAKLEDSAVYLCASSLETVGNTIYFGEGSWLTVV.

There are many counts of this clonotype. V gene TRBV20-1 combines with J gene TRBJ2-2; no definite D call. Trimming left V 3 bases short and J 3 bases short, with 11 bases between. CDR3 length equals 14 residues. Germline assignment: CDR1 DFQATT and CDR2 SNEGSKA (reference sequence). CDR3 bases: TGCAGTGCTAGTAAACGGTCGTACACCGGGGAGCTGTTTTTT. Residues: CSASKRSYTGELFF.

This clonotype was counted many times. CDR3 residues: CASSLYRELDYGYTF. The CDR3 DNA is TGTGCCAGCAGTTTGTACAGGGAGCTCGACTATGGCTACACCTTC. The V and J genes are TRBV6-5 and TRBJ1-2; maybe TRBD1 (6 bases). V shed 4 bases and J shed 3 bases, with 15 bases lying between them. CDR1 and CDR2 (germline): MNHEY, SVGAGI. The CDR3 is 15 residues long.

The rearrangement joins TRBV6-2 or TRBV6-3 to TRBJ1-5, with 9 nucleotides matching TRBD1. CDR1 MNHEY and CDR2 SVGEGT come from the germline V gene. The CDR3 has 18 amino acids. V was pared by 6 bases and J by 2 bases, with 14 bases of the junction left unmatched. Written as DNA, the CDR3 is TGTGCCAGCAGACCATATTACCGGGACAGGGATGGCAATCAGCCCCAGCATTTT. Protein product: CASRPYYRDRDGNQPQHF.

This clonotype was counted at least ten times. The chain joins TRBV29-1 to TRBJ2-2; D is ambiguous. This CDR3 region has 14 residues. Deletions cut 5 bases from V and 1 base from J, with 11 bases between. Per the germline V gene, CDR1 is SQVTM and CDR2 is ANQGSEA. The CDR3 sequence is CSVTPTLNTGELFF. DNA of the CDR3: TGCAGCGTTACACCTACGTTGAACACCGGGGAGCTGTTTTTT.

Ten or more counts support this clonotype. This rearrangement joins TRBV27 to TRBJ1-1; D is unresolved. V lost 6 bases and J lost 6, with 17 bases in between. This CDR3 spans 14 amino acids. The germline gives CDR1 MNHEY, CDR2 SMNVEV (reference sequence). In DNA, the CDR3 is TGTGCCAGCAGCCTTGGACCGCCGAGGGCTGAAGCTTTCTTT. Encoded protein: CASSLGPPRAEAFF.

This clonotype was counted many times. This CDR3 is CASSYLTGLNYGYTF. CDR3 sequence (DNA): TGTGCCAGCAGTTACCTGACAGGTCTAAACTATGGCTACACCTTC. The chain combines TRBV6-5 with TRBJ1-2, with D perhaps matching TRBD1 (6 bases). Per germline, CDR1 MNHEY and CDR2 SVGAGI. This CDR3 spans 15 amino acids. V was pared by 2 bases and J by 2 bases, with 12 bases between.

The chain couples TRBV3-1 to TRBJ1-1; the D is unclear. Germline V gene data show CDR1 as LGHDT and CDR2 as YNNKEL (reference sequence). The V end was cut by 2 bases, the J end by 0 bases, with 10 bases between. The CDR3 extends over 15 amino acids. As DNA, the CDR3 is TGTGCCAGCAGCCAAAGGTCGACAATGAACACTGAAGCTTTCTTT. Translating gives CASSQRSTMNTEAFF.

This clonotype was counted ten times or more. The chain carries TRBV6-2 or TRBV6-3 and TRBJ2-7, with D possibly called TRBD1 or TRBD2 (5 bases each). Per germline, CDR1 MNHEY and CDR2 SVGEGT. Deletions cut 8 bases from V and 2 bases from J, with 13 bases between. The CDR3 extends over 13 amino acids. CDR3 nucleotides: TGTGCCAGCGGGGACGGGACCCCCTACGAGCAGTACTTC. It specifies CASGDGTPYEQYF.